The entry below gives a single T cell receptor beta chain sequence along with its context. No antigen is known for it. Germline CDR1 reads MNHNS; CDR2 reads SASEGT. Trimming cost V 9 bases and J 7 bases, with 18 bases left between them. The CDR3 has 13 amino acids. The source of the sample is a study of T cells in Graves' hyperthyroidism and ophthalmopathy. Absent ophthalmopathy progression within 18 months defined stable Graves' hyperthyroidism. Hyperthyroidism was newly diagnosed in patients aged 18 to 65 (duration under 2 months). Study-level points and caveats: Researchers report that a 13 V-J model separated ophthalmopathy from stable hyperthyroidism.

Authors of the study amplified TCR beta CDR3 regions from RNA transcripts. HTBI primers were the set used in a first-round RT-PCR of the TCR CDR3. TCRdb reprocessed the multiplex PCR reads with MiXCR, giving one entry per CDR3 protein. The sample records more than 650,000 distinct CDR3 sequences, less than 15% being singletons. Sequenced: blood. This receptor was identified in a woman aged 18-29 years with Graves' hyperthyroidism. The genes are TRBV6-1 and TRBJ1-2; tentatively, D is TRBD1 (6 bases). In DNA form, the CDR3 reads TGTGCCAGGAGACAGGTCTTACTTCGTGGCTACACCTTC. Translating it yields CARRQVLLRGYTF.